The rows below give T cell receptor beta chains drawn from one sample of a study of T-cell memory formation after mild COVID-19. Using its own MiXCR run on the 5' RACE reads, TCRdb lists one record per CDR3 protein. Of some 280,000 distinct CDR3 sequences detected, about 17% appear once; the ten largest clones hold approximately 25%. Sequencing used PBMCs or a T cell subset sorted from them (not recorded which). The receptors stem from a man aged 18 to 29 who had mild COVID-19 (a few samples of this study predate the infection). Cell type and time point are not known. Both conserved end residues are part of each CDR3. A D gene is named only where the DNA matches it firmly. Only part of the rows carry a size: once, few, many, or a class if the clone is expanded.

abundance: NA; d_gene: NA; j_gene: TRBJ2-3; v_gene: TRBV11-2; CDR3aa: CASSSDKGILMGDTQYF; CDR3nt: TGTGCCAGCAGCTCAGATAAGGGGATCCTGATGGGAGATACGCAGTATTTT
abundance: many; d_gene: TRBD2; j_gene: TRBJ2-5; v_gene: TRBV5-6; CDR3aa: CASRSTSGGWGTQYF; CDR3nt: TGTGCCAGCAGGTCAACTAGCGGGGGCTGGGGGACCCAGTACTTC
abundance: NA; d_gene: NA; j_gene: TRBJ2-1; v_gene: TRBV5-5; CDR3aa: CASSLASGEQFF; CDR3nt: TGTGCCAGCAGCTTGGCCTCGGGGGAGCAGTTCTTC
abundance: NA; d_gene: TRBD2; j_gene: TRBJ2-5; v_gene: TRBV4-1; CDR3aa: CASSQDGTSGGQETQYF; CDR3nt: TGCGCCAGCAGCCAAGATGGAACTAGCGGGGGGCAAGAGACCCAGTACTTC
abundance: NA; d_gene: NA; j_gene: TRBJ1-6; v_gene: TRBV9; CDR3aa: CASFIRGSPLHF; CDR3nt: TGTGCCAGCTTCATAAGGGGGTCACCCCTCCACTTT
abundance: few; d_gene: TRBD2; j_gene: TRBJ2-3; v_gene: TRBV28; CDR3aa: CASSSSGGPTDTQYF; CDR3nt: TGTGCCAGCAGTTCTAGCGGGGGGCCCACAGATACGCAGTATTTT
abundance: few; d_gene: TRBD2; j_gene: TRBJ2-7; v_gene: TRBV10-3; CDR3aa: CAIRTGGSYEQYF; CDR3nt: TGTGCCATCAGGACGGGGGGCTCCTACGAGCAGTACTTC
abundance: NA; d_gene: TRBD2; j_gene: TRBJ2-1; v_gene: TRBV20-1; CDR3aa: CSAARGAPGNEQFF; CDR3nt: TGCAGTGCTGCGCGGGGGGCCCCGGGAAATGAGCAGTTCTTC
abundance: few; d_gene: NA; j_gene: TRBJ2-1; v_gene: TRBV7-3; CDR3aa: CASSLTGHDYNEQFF; CDR3nt: TGTGCCAGCAGCTTAACCGGACACGACTACAATGAGCAGTTCTTC
abundance: NA; d_gene: NA; j_gene: TRBJ1-1; v_gene: TRBV4-3; CDR3aa: CASSPEWSEMNTEAFF; CDR3nt: TGCGCCAGCAGCCCAGAGTGGTCGGAAATGAACACTGAAGCTTTCTTT
abundance: NA; d_gene: TRBD2; j_gene: TRBJ2-5; v_gene: TRBV4-1; CDR3aa: CASSQGPPLAGKETQYF; CDR3nt: TGCGCCAGCAGCCAAGGCCCCCCCCTAGCGGGGAAAGAGACCCAGTACTTC
abundance: NA; d_gene: NA; j_gene: TRBJ2-7; v_gene: TRBV19; CDR3aa: CASSIGQRRVNEQYF; CDR3nt: TGTGCCAGTAGTATTGGGCAGCGCCGGGTCAACGAGCAGTACTTC
abundance: NA; d_gene: TRBD1; j_gene: TRBJ1-1; v_gene: TRBV2; CDR3aa: CASRGIGGGDYTEAFF; CDR3nt: TGTGCCAGCAGGGGGATAGGGGGCGGTGATTACACTGAAGCTTTCTTT
abundance: few; d_gene: TRBD1; j_gene: TRBJ1-1; v_gene: TRBV29-1; CDR3aa: CSSFRGSTEAFF; CDR3nt: TGCAGCTCTTTCAGGGGGAGCACTGAAGCTTTCTTT
abundance: NA; d_gene: NA; j_gene: TRBJ2-2; v_gene: TRBV5-1; CDR3aa: CASCIEANTGELFF; CDR3nt: TGCGCCAGCTGCATTGAGGCGAACACCGGGGAGCTGTTTTTT
abundance: NA; d_gene: NA; j_gene: TRBJ1-6; v_gene: TRBV27; CDR3aa: CASSPPGVSPLHF; CDR3nt: TGTGCCAGCAGCCCTCCGGGGGTTTCACCCCTCCACTTT
abundance: NA; d_gene: NA; j_gene: TRBJ1-3; v_gene: TRBV6-1; CDR3aa: CASSETRNTIYF; CDR3nt: TGTGCCAGCAGTGAAACACGGAACACCATATATTTT
abundance: many; d_gene: TRBD1; j_gene: TRBJ2-1; v_gene: TRBV5-1; CDR3aa: CASSSGTGRYNEQFF; CDR3nt: TGCGCCAGCAGCTCCGGGACAGGACGTTACAATGAGCAGTTCTTC
abundance: few; d_gene: NA; j_gene: TRBJ2-2; v_gene: TRBV6-6; CDR3aa: CASIGPYTGELFF; CDR3nt: TGTGCCAGTATCGGGCCCTACACCGGGGAGCTGTTTTTT
abundance: NA; d_gene: NA; j_gene: TRBJ2-3; v_gene: TRBV29-1; CDR3aa: CSVGQPGNTQYF; CDR3nt: TGCAGCGTTGGACAGCCCGGGAATACGCAGTATTTT
abundance: NA; d_gene: NA; j_gene: TRBJ2-3; v_gene: TRBV6-2/TRBV6-3; CDR3aa: CASSLDVFQYF; CDR3nt: TGTGCCAGCAGTTTGGACGTCTTCCAGTATTTT
abundance: few; d_gene: NA; j_gene: TRBJ1-3; v_gene: TRBV28; CDR3aa: CASRGPGSDTIYF; CDR3nt: TGTGCCAGCAGGGGTCCAGGTTCGGACACCATATATTTT
abundance: NA; d_gene: TRBD1; j_gene: TRBJ2-4; v_gene: TRBV10-3; CDR3aa: CAISESTGNLDIQYF; CDR3nt: TGTGCCATCAGTGAGTCGACAGGGAATCTAGACATTCAGTACTTC
abundance: NA; d_gene: NA; j_gene: TRBJ2-5; v_gene: TRBV18; CDR3aa: CASSPGNSPETQYF; CDR3nt: TGTGCCAGCTCACCAGGGAACAGCCCGGAGACCCAGTACTTC
abundance: NA; d_gene: NA; j_gene: TRBJ2-5; v_gene: TRBV11-2; CDR3aa: CASSLDGGSLIETQYF; CDR3nt: TGTGCCAGCAGCTTAGATGGGGGCTCCTTAATTGAGACCCAGTACTTC
abundance: few; d_gene: NA; j_gene: TRBJ2-5; v_gene: TRBV5-1; CDR3aa: CASSPQRRAQETQYF; CDR3nt: TGCGCCAGCAGCCCCCAGAGGAGGGCCCAAGAGACCCAGTACTTC
abundance: NA; d_gene: NA; j_gene: TRBJ2-7; v_gene: TRBV6-5; CDR3aa: CASRQSTGGKYF; CDR3nt: TGTGCCAGCAGACAAAGTACGGGGGGCAAGTACTTC
abundance: few; d_gene: NA; j_gene: TRBJ2-7; v_gene: TRBV5-1; CDR3aa: CASSLEPYEQYF; CDR3nt: TGCGCCAGCAGCTTGGAGCCCTACGAGCAGTACTTC
abundance: few; d_gene: NA; j_gene: TRBJ2-3; v_gene: TRBV12-3/TRBV12-4; CDR3aa: CASSFSREYLVITDTQYF; CDR3nt: TGTGCCAGCAGTTTTAGTAGGGAATACCTCGTAATCACAGATACGCAGTATTTT
abundance: NA; d_gene: NA; j_gene: TRBJ1-4; v_gene: TRBV6-2/TRBV6-3; CDR3aa: CASSYSTGANEKLFF; CDR3nt: TGTGCCAGCAGTTACTCGACGGGTGCTAATGAAAAACTGTTTTTT
abundance: NA; d_gene: NA; j_gene: TRBJ1-2; v_gene: TRBV4-2; CDR3aa: CASSQDEGGGYTF; CDR3nt: TGTGCCAGCAGCCAAGATGAGGGCGGTGGCTACACCTTC
abundance: NA; d_gene: NA; j_gene: TRBJ2-5; v_gene: TRBV7-2; CDR3aa: CASSPAGAAYQETQYF; CDR3nt: TGTGCCAGCAGCCCCGCGGGGGCCGCGTACCAAGAGACCCAGTACTTC
abundance: few; d_gene: TRBD2; j_gene: TRBJ2-3; v_gene: TRBV4-3; CDR3aa: CASSPRGVPDTQYF; CDR3nt: TGCGCCAGCAGCCCGCGGGGGGTTCCAGATACGCAGTATTTT
abundance: few; d_gene: NA; j_gene: TRBJ2-1; v_gene: TRBV29-1; CDR3aa: CSVDRGGEQFF; CDR3nt: TGCAGCGTTGATAGGGGGGGTGAGCAGTTCTTC
abundance: once; d_gene: NA; j_gene: TRBJ1-2; v_gene: TRBV14; CDR3aa: CASSQAGGAYYGYTF; CDR3nt: TGTGCCAGCAGCCAAGCTGGGGGCGCCTACTATGGCTACACCTTC
abundance: NA; d_gene: NA; j_gene: TRBJ1-4; v_gene: TRBV4-1; CDR3aa: CASSQVLEKLFF; CDR3nt: TGCGCCAGCAGCCAAGTTCTGGAAAAACTGTTTTTT
abundance: NA; d_gene: TRBD1; j_gene: TRBJ2-7; v_gene: TRBV12-3/TRBV12-4; CDR3aa: CASSFPGQGAYEQYF; CDR3nt: TGTGCCAGCAGTTTTCCCGGACAGGGGGCATACGAGCAGTACTTC
abundance: NA; d_gene: NA; j_gene: TRBJ1-2; v_gene: TRBV28; CDR3aa: CASSPRLLVFTGYTF; CDR3nt: TGTGCCAGCAGTCCCCGCCTCCTGGTTTTCACTGGCTACACCTTC
abundance: NA; d_gene: TRBD2; j_gene: TRBJ2-1; v_gene: TRBV4-3; CDR3aa: CASSQDLGLAALSSYNEQFF; CDR3nt: TGCGCCAGCAGCCAAGATTTGGGACTAGCGGCCCTGAGCTCCTACAATGAGCAGTTCTTC
abundance: NA; d_gene: NA; j_gene: TRBJ1-5; v_gene: TRBV6-2/TRBV6-3; CDR3aa: CASSYGGFQPQHF; CDR3nt: TGTGCCAGCAGTTACGGGGGTTTTCAGCCCCAGCATTTT
abundance: many; d_gene: NA; j_gene: TRBJ1-5; v_gene: TRBV24-1; CDR3aa: CATSERWEGEQPQHF; CDR3nt: TGTGCCACCAGTGAAAGGTGGGAGGGAGAGCAGCCCCAGCATTTT
abundance: NA; d_gene: NA; j_gene: TRBJ1-1; v_gene: TRBV14; CDR3aa: CASSHRNTEAFF; CDR3nt: TGTGCCAGCAGCCACCGGAACACTGAAGCTTTCTTT
abundance: NA; d_gene: NA; j_gene: TRBJ1-2; v_gene: TRBV7-9; CDR3aa: CASSLRTAGYTF; CDR3nt: TGTGCCAGCAGCTTAAGAACAGCTGGCTACACCTTC
abundance: NA; d_gene: NA; j_gene: TRBJ1-3; v_gene: TRBV28; CDR3aa: CASSPPTVSGNTIYF; CDR3nt: TGTGCCAGCAGCCCCCCGACAGTCTCTGGAAACACCATATATTTT
abundance: few; d_gene: NA; j_gene: TRBJ2-3; v_gene: TRBV29-1; CDR3aa: CSLGDSPTDTQYF; CDR3nt: TGCAGCCTGGGGGACTCCCCCACAGATACGCAGTATTTT
abundance: NA; d_gene: NA; j_gene: TRBJ2-3; v_gene: TRBV19; CDR3aa: CASSITATSDTQYF; CDR3nt: TGTGCCAGTAGTATCACAGCCACGTCAGATACGCAGTATTTT
abundance: NA; d_gene: TRBD2; j_gene: TRBJ2-2; v_gene: TRBV20-1; CDR3aa: CSAVSGGNTGELFF; CDR3nt: TGCAGTGCTGTTAGCGGGGGGAACACCGGGGAGCTGTTTTTT
abundance: NA; d_gene: NA; j_gene: TRBJ2-7; v_gene: TRBV6-5; CDR3aa: CASSYGSGYEQYF; CDR3nt: TGTGCCAGCAGTTACGGTTCCGGCTACGAGCAGTACTTC
abundance: NA; d_gene: NA; j_gene: TRBJ1-1; v_gene: TRBV5-1; CDR3aa: CASSLVPGNTEAFF; CDR3nt: TGCGCCAGCAGCTTGGTTCCGGGGAACACTGAAGCTTTCTTT
abundance: NA; d_gene: NA; j_gene: TRBJ2-1; v_gene: TRBV7-9; CDR3aa: CATRDEQFF; CDR3nt: TGTGCCACCCGCGATGAGCAGTTCTTC